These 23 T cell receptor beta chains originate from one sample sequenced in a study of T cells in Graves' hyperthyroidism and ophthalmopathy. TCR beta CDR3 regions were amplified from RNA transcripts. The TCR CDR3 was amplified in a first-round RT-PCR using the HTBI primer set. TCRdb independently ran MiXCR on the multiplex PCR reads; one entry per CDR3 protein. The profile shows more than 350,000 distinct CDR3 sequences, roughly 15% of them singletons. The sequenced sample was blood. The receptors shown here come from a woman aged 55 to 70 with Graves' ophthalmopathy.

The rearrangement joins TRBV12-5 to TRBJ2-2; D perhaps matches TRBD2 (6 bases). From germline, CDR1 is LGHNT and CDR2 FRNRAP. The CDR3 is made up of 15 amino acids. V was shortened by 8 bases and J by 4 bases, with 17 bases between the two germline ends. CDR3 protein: CASSWVGSGTGELFF. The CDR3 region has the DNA TGTGCTAGTAGTTGGGTCGGGAGTGGCACCGGGGAGCTGTTTTTT. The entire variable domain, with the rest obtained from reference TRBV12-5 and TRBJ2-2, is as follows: DARVTQTPRHKVTEMGQEVTMRCQPILGHNTVFWYRQTMMQGLELLAYFRNRAPLDDSGMPKDRFSAEMPDATLATLKIQPSEPRDSAVYFCASSWVGSGTGELFFGEGSRLTVL.

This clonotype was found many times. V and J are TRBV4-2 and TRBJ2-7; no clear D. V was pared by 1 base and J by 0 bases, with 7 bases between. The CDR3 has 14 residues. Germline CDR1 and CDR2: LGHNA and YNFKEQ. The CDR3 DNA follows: TGTGCCAGCAGCCAAGCGATACTCTCCTACGAGCAGTACTTC. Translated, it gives CASSQAILSYEQYF.

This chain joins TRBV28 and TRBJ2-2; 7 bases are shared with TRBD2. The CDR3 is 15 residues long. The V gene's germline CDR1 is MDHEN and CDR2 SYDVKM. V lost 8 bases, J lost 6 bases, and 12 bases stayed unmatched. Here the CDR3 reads CASRPGSGIAGELFF. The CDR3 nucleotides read TGTGCCAGCCGGCCGGGCAGCGGGATCGCCGGGGAGCTGTTTTTT.

The CDR3 DNA reads TGTGCCACCAGCAGAGATGGCCCGGGACTAGCGGTTCACGGTACGCAGTATTTT. Residues: CATSRDGPGLAVHGTQYF. The rearrangement links TRBV15 to TRBJ2-3; 11 bases map to TRBD2. V lost 0 bases, J lost 8 bases, and 13 bases stayed unmatched. CDR3 length: 18 residues. Germline V gene data show CDR1 as LNHNV and CDR2 as YYDKDF (reference sequence).

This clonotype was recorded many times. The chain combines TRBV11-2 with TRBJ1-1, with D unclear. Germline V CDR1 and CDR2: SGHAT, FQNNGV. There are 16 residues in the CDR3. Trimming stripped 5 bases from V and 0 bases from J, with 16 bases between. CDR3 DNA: TGTGCCAGCAGCCGCCACCCGACGGAGATGAACACTGAAGCTTTCTTT. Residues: CASSRHPTEMNTEAFF.

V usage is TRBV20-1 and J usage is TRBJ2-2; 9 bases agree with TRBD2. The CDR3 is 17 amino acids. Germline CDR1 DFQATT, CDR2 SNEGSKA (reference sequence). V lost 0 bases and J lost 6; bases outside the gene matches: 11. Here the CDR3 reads CSARENPAGGLPGELFF. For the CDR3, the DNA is TGCAGTGCTAGAGAAAACCCAGCGGGAGGTCTTCCCGGGGAGCTGTTTTTT.

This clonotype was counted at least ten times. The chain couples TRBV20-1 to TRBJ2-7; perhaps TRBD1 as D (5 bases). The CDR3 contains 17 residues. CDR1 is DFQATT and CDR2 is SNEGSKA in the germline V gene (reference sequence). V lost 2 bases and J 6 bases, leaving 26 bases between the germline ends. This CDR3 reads CSARLSVGRQGVGEQYF. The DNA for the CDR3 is TGCAGTGCTAGACTTTCTGTTGGTCGCCAGGGTGTAGGCGAGCAGTACTTC.

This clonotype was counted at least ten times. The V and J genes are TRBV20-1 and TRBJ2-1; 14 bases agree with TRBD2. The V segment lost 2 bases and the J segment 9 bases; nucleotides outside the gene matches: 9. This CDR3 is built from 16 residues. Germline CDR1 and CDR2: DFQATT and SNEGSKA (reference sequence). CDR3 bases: TGCAGTGCTAGACCTCCGGGACTAGCGGGAGTAGGTGAGCAGTTCTTC. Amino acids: CSARPPGLAGVGEQFF.

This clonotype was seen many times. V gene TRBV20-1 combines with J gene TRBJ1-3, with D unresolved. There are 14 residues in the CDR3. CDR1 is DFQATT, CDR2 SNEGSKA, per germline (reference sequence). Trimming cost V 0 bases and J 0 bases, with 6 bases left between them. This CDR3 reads CSAREAVSGNTIYF. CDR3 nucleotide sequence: TGCAGTGCTAGAGAGGCAGTCTCTGGAAACACCATATATTTT.

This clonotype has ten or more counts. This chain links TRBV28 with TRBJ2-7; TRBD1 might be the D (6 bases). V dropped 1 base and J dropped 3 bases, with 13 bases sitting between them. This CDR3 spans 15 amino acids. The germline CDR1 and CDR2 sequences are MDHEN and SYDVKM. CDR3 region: CASSLSGHHIYEQYF. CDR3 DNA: TGTGCCAGCAGTTTATCGGGACACCATATCTACGAGCAGTACTTC.

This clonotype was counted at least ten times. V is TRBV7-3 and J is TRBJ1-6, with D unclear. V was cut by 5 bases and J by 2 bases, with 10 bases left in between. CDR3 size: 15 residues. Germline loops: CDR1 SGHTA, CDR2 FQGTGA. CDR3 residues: CASSPDLPYNSPLHF. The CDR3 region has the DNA TGTGCCAGCAGCCCGGACCTCCCCTATAATTCACCCCTCCACTTT.

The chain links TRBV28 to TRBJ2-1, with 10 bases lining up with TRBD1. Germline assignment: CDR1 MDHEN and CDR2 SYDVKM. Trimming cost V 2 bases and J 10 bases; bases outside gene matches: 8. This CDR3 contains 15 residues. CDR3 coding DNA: TGTGCCAGCAGTTTAAGTGGACAGGGGGTTTCGGAGCAGTTCTTC. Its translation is CASSLSGQGVSEQFF.

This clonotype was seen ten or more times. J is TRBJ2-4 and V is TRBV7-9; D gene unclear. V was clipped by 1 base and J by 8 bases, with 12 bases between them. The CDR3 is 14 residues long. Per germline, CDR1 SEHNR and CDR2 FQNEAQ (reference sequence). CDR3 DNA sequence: TGTGCCAGCAGCTTAGACTACCCCCCTGACATTCAGTACTTC. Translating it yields CASSLDYPPDIQYF.

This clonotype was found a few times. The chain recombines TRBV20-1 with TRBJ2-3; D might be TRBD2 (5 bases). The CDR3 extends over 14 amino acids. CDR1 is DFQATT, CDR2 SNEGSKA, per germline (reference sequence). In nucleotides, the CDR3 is TGCGCCACCTTTTGGGCCGGAGGTTCAGATACGCAGTATTTT. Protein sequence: CATFWAGGSDTQYF.

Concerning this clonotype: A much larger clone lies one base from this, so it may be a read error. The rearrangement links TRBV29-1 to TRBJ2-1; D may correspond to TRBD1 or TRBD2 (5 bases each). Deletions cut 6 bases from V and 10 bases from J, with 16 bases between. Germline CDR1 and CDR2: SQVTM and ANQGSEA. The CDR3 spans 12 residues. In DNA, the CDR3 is TGCAGCGTGTCGGGACCGTCCAGGGAGCAGTTCTTC. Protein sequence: CSVSGPSREQFF.

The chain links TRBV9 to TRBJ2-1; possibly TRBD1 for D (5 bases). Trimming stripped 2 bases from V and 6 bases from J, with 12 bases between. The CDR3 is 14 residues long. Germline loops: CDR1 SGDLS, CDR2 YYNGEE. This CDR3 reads CASSVGPVPNEQFF. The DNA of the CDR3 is TGTGCCAGCAGCGTGGGGCCTGTACCCAATGAGCAGTTCTTC.

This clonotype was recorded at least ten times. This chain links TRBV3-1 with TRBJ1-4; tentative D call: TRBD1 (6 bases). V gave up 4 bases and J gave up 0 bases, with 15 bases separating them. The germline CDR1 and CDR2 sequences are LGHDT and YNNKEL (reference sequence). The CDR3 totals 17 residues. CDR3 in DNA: TGTGCCAGCAGCCCCGAGGGGGGCTATGCAACTAATGAAAAACTGTTTTTT. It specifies CASSPEGGYATNEKLFF.

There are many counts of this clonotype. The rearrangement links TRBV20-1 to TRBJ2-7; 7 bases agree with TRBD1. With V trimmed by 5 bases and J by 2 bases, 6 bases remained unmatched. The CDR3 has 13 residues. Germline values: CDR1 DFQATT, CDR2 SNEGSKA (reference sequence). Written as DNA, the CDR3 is TGCAGTGCTGCCCCGGGACAGCCCTACGAGCAGTACTTC. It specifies CSAAPGQPYEQYF.

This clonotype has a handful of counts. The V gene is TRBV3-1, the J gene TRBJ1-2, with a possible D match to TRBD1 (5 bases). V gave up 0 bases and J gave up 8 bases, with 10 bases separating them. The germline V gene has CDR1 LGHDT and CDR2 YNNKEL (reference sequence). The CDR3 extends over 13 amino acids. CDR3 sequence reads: CASSQEGGFGYTF. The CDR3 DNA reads TGTGCCAGCAGCCAAGAGGGGGGTTTCGGCTACACCTTC.

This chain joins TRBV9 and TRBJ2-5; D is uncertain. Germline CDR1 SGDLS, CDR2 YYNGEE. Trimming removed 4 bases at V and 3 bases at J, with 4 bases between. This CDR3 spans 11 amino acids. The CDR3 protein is CASSIEETQYF. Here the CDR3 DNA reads TGTGCCAGCAGCATCGAAGAGACCCAGTACTTC. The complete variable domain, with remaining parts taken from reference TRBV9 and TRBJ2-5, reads DSGVTQTPKHLITATGQRVTLRCSPRSGDLSVYWYQQSLDQGLQFLIQYYNGEERAKGNILERFSAQQFPDLHSELNLSSLELGDSALYFCASSIEETQYFGPGTRLLVL.

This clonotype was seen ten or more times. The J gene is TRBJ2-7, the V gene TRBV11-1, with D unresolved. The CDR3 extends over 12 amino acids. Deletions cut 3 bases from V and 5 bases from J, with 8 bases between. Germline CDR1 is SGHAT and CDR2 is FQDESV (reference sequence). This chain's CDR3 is CASSFKPHEQYF. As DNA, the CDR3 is TGTGCCAGCAGCTTTAAACCCCACGAGCAGTACTTC.

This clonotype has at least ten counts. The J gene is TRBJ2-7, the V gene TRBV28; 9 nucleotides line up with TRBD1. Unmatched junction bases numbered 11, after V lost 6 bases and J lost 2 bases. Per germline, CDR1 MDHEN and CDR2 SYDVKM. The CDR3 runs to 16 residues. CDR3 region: CASSPTWGQGAYEQYF. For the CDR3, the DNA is TGTGCCAGCAGCCCAACCTGGGGACAGGGCGCCTACGAGCAGTACTTC.

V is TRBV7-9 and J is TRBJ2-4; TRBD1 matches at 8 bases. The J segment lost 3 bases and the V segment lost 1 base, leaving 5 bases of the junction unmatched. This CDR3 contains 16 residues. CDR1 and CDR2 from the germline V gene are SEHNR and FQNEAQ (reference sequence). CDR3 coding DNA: TGTGCCAGCAGCTTAGAAGGGACAGGAGACAAAAACATTCAGTACTTC. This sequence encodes CASSLEGTGDKNIQYF.